This TCR beta chain is from a study of Ad26.COV2.S vaccination and SARS-CoV-2 variants. Study summary: Intramuscular Ad26.COV2.S doses were given once or twice, 56 days apart.

Treatment here: about 20 received Ad26.COV2.S at low or high dose, single or two shots; several received placebo; per-sample allocation not given. The study sampled participants on day 63 after the first vaccine or placebo injection. This person who donated was an adult of 18-55 years in Boston. In the vaccine, an Ad26 vector expressed the SARS-CoV-2 spike of the Wuhan strain. The method was immunoSEQ multiplex PCR; TCRdb's version includes in-frame clones alone and lacks a portion of them. The table has 240,000 or so clones, roughly 90% seen once; the top ten hold roughly 10%. Here the sequenced sample was peripheral blood, taken in a trial of Ad26.COV2.S vaccine versus placebo. The receptor comes from a person aged 18 to 59 who received the Ad26.COV2.S COVID-19 vaccine or a placebo.

The CDR3 sequence: CASGDYSPTDTQYF. In nucleotides, the CDR3 is TGTGCCAGCGGGGACTACTCGCCCACAGATACGCAGTATTTT. V usage is TRBV6-6 and J usage is TRBJ2-3; 7 bases fit TRBD2. Trimming at V came to 8 bases and at J to 2 bases, leaving 7 bases not matched to a gene. The CDR3 length is 14 residues. CDR1 and CDR2 from the germline V gene are MNHNY and SVGAGI (reference sequence).